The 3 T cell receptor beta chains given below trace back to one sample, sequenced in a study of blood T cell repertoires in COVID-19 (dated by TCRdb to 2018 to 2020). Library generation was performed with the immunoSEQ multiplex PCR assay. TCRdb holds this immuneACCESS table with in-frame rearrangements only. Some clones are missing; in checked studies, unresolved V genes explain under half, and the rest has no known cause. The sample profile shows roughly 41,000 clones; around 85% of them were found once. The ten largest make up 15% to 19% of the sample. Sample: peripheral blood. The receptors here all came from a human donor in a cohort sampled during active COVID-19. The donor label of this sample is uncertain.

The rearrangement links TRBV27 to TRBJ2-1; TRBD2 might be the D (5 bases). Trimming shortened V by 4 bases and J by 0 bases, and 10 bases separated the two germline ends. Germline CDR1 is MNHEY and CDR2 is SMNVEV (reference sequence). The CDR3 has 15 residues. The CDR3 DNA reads TGTGCCAGCAGTTCTGAGGCGGGCTCCTACAATGAGCAGTTCTTC. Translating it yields CASSSEAGSYNEQFF.

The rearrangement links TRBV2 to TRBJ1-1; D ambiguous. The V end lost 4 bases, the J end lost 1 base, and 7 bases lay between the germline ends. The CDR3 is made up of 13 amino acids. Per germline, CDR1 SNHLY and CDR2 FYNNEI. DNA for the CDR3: TGTGCCAGCAGTGGGTTGCGGAACACTGAAGCTTTCTTT. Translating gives CASSGLRNTEAFF.

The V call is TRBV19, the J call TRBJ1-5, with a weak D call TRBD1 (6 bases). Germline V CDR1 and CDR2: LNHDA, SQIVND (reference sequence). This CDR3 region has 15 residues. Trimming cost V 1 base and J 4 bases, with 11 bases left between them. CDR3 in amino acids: CASSIVLGGNQPQHF. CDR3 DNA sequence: TGTGCCAGTAGTATAGTTCTAGGGGGAAATCAGCCCCAGCATTTT.